One T cell receptor beta chain is described in this entry. This sequence may be a read error, since a much larger clone differs from it by one base. TCRdb re-derived calls from the PCR reads in MiXCR, one entry per CDR3 protein. The sample has over 600,000 distinct CDR3 sequences, 15% to 20% seen once. The entry originates in a study of molecular identifiers for immune sequencing clone quantification. The CDR3 is 13 amino acids. V lost 7 bases and J 3 bases, leaving 11 bases between the germline ends. Germline CDR1 and CDR2: SGHTA and FQGNSA. The receptor was derived from a human donor in good health. Some libraries in this study had Jurkat cell RNA spiked in. Sequenced input: naive CD8+ T cells from blood, with Jurkat cell RNA spiked in. Noted subset: FACS-sorted CD8+CD4-CCR7+CD45RA+ naive T cells. The chain joins TRBV7-2 to TRBJ2-3, with D possibly TRBD2 on 5 matching bases. CDR3 residues: CASIREMTDTQYF. In nucleotides, the CDR3 is TGTGCCAGCATTAGGGAGATGACAGATACGCAGTATTTT.